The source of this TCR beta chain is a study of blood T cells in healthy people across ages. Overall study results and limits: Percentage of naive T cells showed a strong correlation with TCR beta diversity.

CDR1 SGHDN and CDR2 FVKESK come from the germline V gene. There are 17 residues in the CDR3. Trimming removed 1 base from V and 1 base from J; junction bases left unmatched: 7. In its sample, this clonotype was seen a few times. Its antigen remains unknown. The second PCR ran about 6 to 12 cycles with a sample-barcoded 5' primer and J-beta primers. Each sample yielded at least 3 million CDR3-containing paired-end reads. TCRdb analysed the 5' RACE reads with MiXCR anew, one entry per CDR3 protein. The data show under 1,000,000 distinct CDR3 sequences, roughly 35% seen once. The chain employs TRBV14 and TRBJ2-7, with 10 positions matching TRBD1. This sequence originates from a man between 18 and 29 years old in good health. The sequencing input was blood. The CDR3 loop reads CASSQGRGGQGSYEQYF. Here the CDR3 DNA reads TGTGCCAGCAGCCAAGGTCGGGGGGGACAGGGGTCCTACGAGCAGTACTTC.